Described below is a single T cell receptor (beta chain) sequence and its context. Its specific antigen is unknown. Per-base qualities were not stored, and no clone one base away is much larger. Only healthy Caucasian donors were included. Three pairs of female monozygotic twins, all aged roughly 18 to 30 years, made up the twin cohort. Positive isolation kits from Invitrogen were used to isolate the CD4+ and CD8+ T cell populations. Library construction relied on 5' RACE. Instrument used: Illumina HiSeq 2000. Template switching added a universal primer binding site, and the final cDNA carried a unique molecular identifier that allowed TCR cDNA molecules to be counted accurately. Specific primers in the conserved constant-segment region were used to synthesize first-strand cDNA for TCR alpha and beta chains. To control for contamination, every cDNA library was double barcoded, receiving both a SMART-Mk sample barcode and Illumina barcodes. TruSeq adapter sequences, together with Illumina sample barcodes, were added in two successive PCR steps. The Illumina HiSeq platform was used with custom primers to sequence TCR alpha and beta cDNA libraries. The study's own analysis went as follows. MiGEC processed the raw reads to extract unique molecular identifiers, while MiXCR was used to determine the CDR3 positions. Recombination models were inferred per individual with the repgenHMM and IGoR tools using an EM algorithm. Shared clonotypes were analyzed with the tcR package in R, and sharing was normalized by the product of cloneset sizes. To study raw recombination free of thymic and clonal selection effects, out-of-frame nonproductive sequences were analyzed. Using fastp at Q25 and MiXCR, TCRdb reprocessed the public reads and kept productive beta chains. Rows are combined by CDR3 protein, so each entry shows the most common genes and DNA. It is TCRdb's table, rather than the study itself, that gives the V and J calls and clone size. This sample comprises 450,000 or so distinct CDR3 sequences, 11% to 15% of them detected only once. Roughly 0.56% of the sample is held by the ten biggest clonotypes.

The data were taken from a study of identical twins (dated by TCRdb to 2016 to 2017). A note on the overall study: To test whether fetal clonotypes persist, this study deep-sequenced TCR alpha and beta repertoires from monozygotic twins, from unrelated adults of various ages, and from cord blood. To rule out contamination, the twin experiments were replicated at different times with different library preparation protocols.

Overall study outcomes, separate from this receptor: In monozygotic twins, out-of-frame TCR alpha sharing was systematically underestimated by recombination models, although the models agreed with sharing between unrelated individuals. Zero-insertion analyses could be partly confounded by invariant T cells such as MAIT and iNKT, though diverse VJ usage argued against such confounding for most clonotypes. Because the same donors could not be followed over many years, conclusions were based on cross-sectional statistical analysis. Compared with coincidental sharing between unrelated individuals, an excess of low generation-probability sequences was observed among out-of-frame TCR alpha sequences shared between twins. Fewer insertions were carried by abundant cord blood beta clonotypes, a similar but weaker trend appeared in young adult naive repertoires, and no such trend appeared in memory repertoires. A weaker excess of twin sharing was found in beta out-of-frame sequences because the signal-to-noise ratio was lowered by fewer shared sequences.

At the junction V is shortened by 1 base and J by 7 bases, with 16 bases in between. Per the germline V gene (reference sequence), LNHDA is the CDR1 and SQIVND is the CDR2. The CDR3 runs 16 residues from the cysteine to the phenylalanine. Only CDR3 DNA is held: 48 bases, read in frame from base 1. These data are also associated with another study on yellow fever vaccine responses in identical twins. The other study reports the following: According to the authors, the vaccine-induced T cell response in identical twins seemed to be partly convergent and partly specific to each individual. The study precisely tracked vaccine-responding T cell clones in identical twins.

The sequence joins TRBV19 to TRBJ2-2; a confident D gene designation cannot be given. The receptor was derived from a woman aged 18-29 years in good health. Sample: CD4+ T cells sorted from blood. The CDR3 protein is CASSIGYRWASGELFF. The nucleotide sequence is given as TGTGCCAGTAGTATAGGGTATAGGTGGGCCAGCGGGGAGCTGTTTTTT.